The 9 T cell receptor beta chains below come from one sample, sequenced in a study of blood T cell repertoires in COVID-19. Measured with immunoSEQ multiplex PCR; TCRdb has only the in-frame clones, and not every one. The sample includes around 15,000 clones, about nine tenths of them seen just once. The specimen was peripheral blood. All receptors derive from a human donor in a cohort sampled during active COVID-19.

The rearrangement uses TRBV9 and TRBJ2-5; 7 bases are shared with TRBD1. CDR1 is SGDLS, CDR2 YYNGEE, per germline. This CDR3 comprises 15 residues. Trimming cost V 3 bases and J 4 bases; bases outside gene matches: 9. The CDR3 region is CASSARQGWLETQYF. The DNA of the CDR3 is TGTGCCAGCAGCGCAAGACAGGGATGGTTAGAGACCCAGTACTTC.

This chain joins TRBV10-3 and TRBJ2-2; TRBD1 agrees at 8 bases. CDR3 length: 15 residues. The V and J ends lost 6 bases and 2 bases, in that order; junction bases with no gene match: 5. Germline V CDR1 and CDR2: ENHRY, SYGVKD. The CDR3 loop reads CAISVGQANTGELFF. Written as DNA, the CDR3 is TGTGCCATCAGCGTGGGACAGGCAAACACCGGGGAGCTGTTTTTT.

CDR3 DNA: TGCGCCAGTTCTTGGGCTAGCGGGGGGGCTGGAACCTACGAGCAGTACTTC. Encoded protein: CASSWASGGAGTYEQYF. This chain joins TRBV5-1 and TRBJ2-7, with 12 bases that match TRBD2. Per germline, CDR1 SGHRS and CDR2 YFSETQ. The CDR3 runs to 17 residues. V gave up 8 bases and J gave up 2 bases; unmatched junction bases: 14.

The CDR3 loop reads CASSLGSGGRRGYEQYF. The CDR3 DNA follows: TGTGCCAGCAGCTTAGGGTCGGGTGGTCGCCGGGGCTACGAGCAGTACTTC. The V gene is TRBV7-2, the J gene TRBJ2-7; D is perhaps TRBD2 (5 bases). Trimming shortened V by 1 base and J by 3 bases, and 19 bases separated the two germline ends. Germline CDR1 and CDR2: SGHTA and FQGNSA. The CDR3 extends over 17 amino acids.

The V gene is TRBV7-3, the J gene TRBJ2-1, with 7 bases aligning to TRBD1. J gave up 5 bases and V 3 bases, and 4 bases lay outside the gene matches. The germline V gene encodes CDR1 SGHTA and CDR2 FQGTGA. The CDR3 has 14 residues. CDR3 bases: TGTGCCAGCAGCTTTGACAGGGTAGACAATGAGCAGTTCTTC. This encodes CASSFDRVDNEQFF.

The chain joins TRBV3-1 (or the pseudogene TRBV3-2) to TRBJ1-4, with no clear D. With 1 base removed from V and 4 bases from J, the gap between germline ends came to 10 bases. Germline CDR1 LGHDT, CDR2 YNNKEL (reference sequence). The CDR3 totals 15 residues. CDR3: CASSQAPLNNEKLFF. The CDR3 DNA is TGTGCCAGCAGCCAAGCCCCACTTAATAATGAAAAACTGTTTTTT.

This sequence joins TRBV6-2 or TRBV6-3 and TRBJ1-2; 9 bases are a match to TRBD1. The germline V gene encodes CDR1 MNHEY and CDR2 SVGEGT. Trimming removed 6 bases from V and 7 bases from J; junction bases left unmatched: 6. The CDR3 consists of 13 residues. CDR3 sequence: CASSLQGARGYTF. The CDR3 DNA is TGTGCCAGCAGCCTACAGGGGGCGCGTGGCTACACCTTC.

The chain employs TRBV27 and TRBJ1-5; TRBD1 matches 10 bases. J was trimmed by 5 bases and V by 4 bases; bases with no gene match: 5. From germline, CDR1 is MNHEY and CDR2 SMNVEV (reference sequence). CDR3 length: 15 residues. The CDR3 spells CASSSIDRGHQPQHF. The CDR3 DNA sequence: TGTGCCAGCAGTTCTATAGACAGGGGGCATCAGCCCCAGCATTTT.

Only one count was recorded for this clone. The chain employs TRBV5-6 and TRBJ1-2; no firm D call. Germline V gene sequence: CDR1 SGHDT, CDR2 YYEEEE. V gave up 0 bases and J gave up 2 bases, with 5 bases separating them. The CDR3 contains 13 residues. This CDR3 reads CASSLGRNYGYTF. CDR3 DNA: TGTGCCAGCAGCTTGGGCCGGAACTATGGCTACACCTTC.